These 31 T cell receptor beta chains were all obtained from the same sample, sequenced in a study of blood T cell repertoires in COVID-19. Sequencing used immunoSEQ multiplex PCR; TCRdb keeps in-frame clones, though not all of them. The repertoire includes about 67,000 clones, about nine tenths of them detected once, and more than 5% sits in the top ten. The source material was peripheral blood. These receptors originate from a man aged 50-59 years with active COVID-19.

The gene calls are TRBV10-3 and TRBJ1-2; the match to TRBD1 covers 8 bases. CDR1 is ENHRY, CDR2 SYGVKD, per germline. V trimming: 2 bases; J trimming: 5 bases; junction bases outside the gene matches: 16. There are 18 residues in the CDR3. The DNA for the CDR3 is TGTGCCATCAGTGAGACAAAGAAAGGGACAGGAGGAACTTATGGCTACACCTTC. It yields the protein CAISETKKGTGGTYGYTF.

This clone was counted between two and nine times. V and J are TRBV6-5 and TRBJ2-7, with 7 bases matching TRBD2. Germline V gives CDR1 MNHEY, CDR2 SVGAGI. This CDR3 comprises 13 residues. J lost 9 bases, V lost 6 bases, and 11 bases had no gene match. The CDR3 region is CASSPVTGGGQYF. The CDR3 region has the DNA TGTGCCAGCAGCCCAGTTACGGGAGGAGGGCAGTACTTC.

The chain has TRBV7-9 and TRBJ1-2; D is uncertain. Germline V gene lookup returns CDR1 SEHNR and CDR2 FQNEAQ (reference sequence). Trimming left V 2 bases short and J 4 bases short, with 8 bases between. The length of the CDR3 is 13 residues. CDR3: CASSLSGIYGYTF. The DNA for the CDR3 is TGTGCCAGCAGCTTATCAGGCATCTATGGCTACACCTTC.

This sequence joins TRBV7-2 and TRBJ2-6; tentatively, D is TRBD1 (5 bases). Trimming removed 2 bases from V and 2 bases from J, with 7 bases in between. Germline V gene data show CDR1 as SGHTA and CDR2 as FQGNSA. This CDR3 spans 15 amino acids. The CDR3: CASSLWGTGANVLTF. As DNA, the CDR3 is TGTGCCAGCAGCTTATGGGGCACTGGGGCCAACGTCCTGACTTTC.

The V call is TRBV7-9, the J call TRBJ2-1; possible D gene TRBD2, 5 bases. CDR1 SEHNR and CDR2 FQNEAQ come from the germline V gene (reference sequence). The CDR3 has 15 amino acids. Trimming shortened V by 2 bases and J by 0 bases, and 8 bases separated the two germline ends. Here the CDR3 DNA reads TGTGCCAGCAGCTTAAGCGGAGCCTCCTACAATGAGCAGTTCTTC. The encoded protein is CASSLSGASYNEQFF.

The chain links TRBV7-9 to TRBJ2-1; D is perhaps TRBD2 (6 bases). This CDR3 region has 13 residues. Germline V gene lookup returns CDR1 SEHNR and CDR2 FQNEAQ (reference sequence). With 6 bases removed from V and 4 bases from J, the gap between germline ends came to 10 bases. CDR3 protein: CASRRDEYNEQFF. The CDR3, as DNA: TGTGCCAGCAGGCGGGATGAATACAATGAGCAGTTCTTC.

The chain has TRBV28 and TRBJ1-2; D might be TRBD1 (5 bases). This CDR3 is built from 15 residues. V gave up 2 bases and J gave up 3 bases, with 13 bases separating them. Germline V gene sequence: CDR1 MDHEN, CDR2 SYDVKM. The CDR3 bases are TGTGCCAGCAGTTTAGCTGGCGGGACTGACTATGGCTACACCTTC. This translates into CASSLAGGTDYGYTF.

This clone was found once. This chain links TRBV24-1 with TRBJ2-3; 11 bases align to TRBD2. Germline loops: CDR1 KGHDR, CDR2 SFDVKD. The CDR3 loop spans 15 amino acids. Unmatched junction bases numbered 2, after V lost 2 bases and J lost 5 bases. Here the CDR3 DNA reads TGTGCCACCAGTGATTACGGACTAGCGGGAGATACGCAGTATTTT. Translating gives CATSDYGLAGDTQYF.

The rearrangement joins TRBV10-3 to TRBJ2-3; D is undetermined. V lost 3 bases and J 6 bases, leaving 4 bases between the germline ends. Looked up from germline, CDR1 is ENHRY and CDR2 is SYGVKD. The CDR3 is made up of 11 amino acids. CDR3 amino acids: CAISDRDTQYF. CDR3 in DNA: TGTGCCATCAGTGATCGGGATACGCAGTATTTT.

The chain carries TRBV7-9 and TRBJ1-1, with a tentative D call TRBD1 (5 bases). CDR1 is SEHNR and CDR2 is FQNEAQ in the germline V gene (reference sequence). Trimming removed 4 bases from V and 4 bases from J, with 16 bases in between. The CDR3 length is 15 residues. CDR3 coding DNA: TGTGCCAGCAGCTCCGCAGCAGGGTGGGGCACTGAAGCTTTCTTT. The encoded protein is CASSSAAGWGTEAFF.

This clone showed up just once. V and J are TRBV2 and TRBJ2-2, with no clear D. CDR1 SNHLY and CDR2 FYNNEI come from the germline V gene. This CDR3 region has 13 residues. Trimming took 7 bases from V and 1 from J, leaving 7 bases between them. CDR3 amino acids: CASIGRNTGELFF. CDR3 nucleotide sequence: TGTGCCAGCATTGGGCGGAACACCGGGGAGCTGTTTTTT.

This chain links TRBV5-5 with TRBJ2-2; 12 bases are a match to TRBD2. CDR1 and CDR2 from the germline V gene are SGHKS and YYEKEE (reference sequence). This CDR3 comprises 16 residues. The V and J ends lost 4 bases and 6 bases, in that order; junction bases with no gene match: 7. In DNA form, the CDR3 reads TGTGCCAGCAGCACCCCTCTAGCGGGAGGGGCCGGGGAGCTGTTTTTT. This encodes CASSTPLAGGAGELFF.

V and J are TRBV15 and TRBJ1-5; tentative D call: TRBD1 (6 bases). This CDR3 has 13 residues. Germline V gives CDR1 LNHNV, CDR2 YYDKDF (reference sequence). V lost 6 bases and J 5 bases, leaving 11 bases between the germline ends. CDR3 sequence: CATSRTGYQPQHF. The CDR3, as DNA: TGTGCCACCAGTCGAACAGGGTATCAGCCCCAGCATTTT. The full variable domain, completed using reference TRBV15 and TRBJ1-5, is DAMVIQNPRYQVTQFGKPVTLSCSQTLNHNVMYWYQQKSSQAPKLLFHYYDKDFNNEADTPDNFQSRRPNTSFCFLDIRSPGLGDTAMYLCATSRTGYQPQHFGDGTRLSIL.

In DNA, the CDR3 is TGCGCCAGCAGCCAGGGGACAGGGGGTAGTGACTATGGCTACACCTTC. Its protein product is CASSQGTGGSDYGYTF. The chain employs TRBV4-3 and TRBJ1-2; 11 nucleotides match TRBD1. Per germline, CDR1 LGHNA and CDR2 YSLEER. The CDR3 spans 16 residues. J gave up 3 bases and V 3 bases, and 6 bases lay outside the gene matches.

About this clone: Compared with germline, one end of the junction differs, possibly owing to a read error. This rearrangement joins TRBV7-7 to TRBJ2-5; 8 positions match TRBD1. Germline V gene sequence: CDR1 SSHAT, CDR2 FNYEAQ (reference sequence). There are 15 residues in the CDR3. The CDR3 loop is CASSRGQGTQETQYF. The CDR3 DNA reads TGTGCTAGCAGCCGTGGACAGGGCACCCAAGAGACCCAGTACTTC. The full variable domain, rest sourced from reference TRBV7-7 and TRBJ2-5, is GAGVSQSPRYKVTKRGQDVTLRCDPISSHATLYWYQQALGQGPEFLTYFNYEAQPDKSGLPSDRFSAERPEGSISTLTIQRTEQRDSAMYRCASSRGQGTQETQYFGPGTRLLVL.

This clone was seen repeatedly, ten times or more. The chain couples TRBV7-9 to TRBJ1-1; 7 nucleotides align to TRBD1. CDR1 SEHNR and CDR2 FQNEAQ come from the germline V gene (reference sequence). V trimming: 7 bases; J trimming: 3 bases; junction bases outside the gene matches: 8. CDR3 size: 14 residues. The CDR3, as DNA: TGTGCCAGCACCACACAGGGGTTCGACACTGAAGCTTTCTTT. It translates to CASTTQGFDTEAFF.

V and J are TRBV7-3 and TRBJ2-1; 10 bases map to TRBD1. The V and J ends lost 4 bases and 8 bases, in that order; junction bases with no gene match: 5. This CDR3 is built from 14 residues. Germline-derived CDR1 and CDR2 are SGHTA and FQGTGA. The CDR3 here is CASSSTGTGDEQFF. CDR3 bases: TGTGCCAGCAGCTCTACCGGGACAGGGGATGAGCAGTTCTTC.

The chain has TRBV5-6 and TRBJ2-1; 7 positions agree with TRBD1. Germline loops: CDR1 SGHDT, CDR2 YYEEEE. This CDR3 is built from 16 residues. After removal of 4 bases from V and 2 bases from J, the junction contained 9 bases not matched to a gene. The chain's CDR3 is CASSRNRGLTYNEQFF. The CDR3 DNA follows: TGTGCCAGCAGCCGTAACAGGGGCCTTACCTACAATGAGCAGTTCTTC.

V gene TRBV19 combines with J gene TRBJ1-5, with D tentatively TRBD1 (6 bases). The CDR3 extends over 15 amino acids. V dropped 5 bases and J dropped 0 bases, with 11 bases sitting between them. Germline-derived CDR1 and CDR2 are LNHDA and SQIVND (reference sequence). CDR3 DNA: TGTGCCAGTAGTTCCAGGGGACGTAGCAATCAGCCCCAGCATTTT. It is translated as CASSSRGRSNQPQHF.

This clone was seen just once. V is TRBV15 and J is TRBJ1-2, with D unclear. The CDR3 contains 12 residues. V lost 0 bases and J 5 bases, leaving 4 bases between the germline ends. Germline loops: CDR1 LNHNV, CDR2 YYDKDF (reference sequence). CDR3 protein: CATSRDMYGYTF. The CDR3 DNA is TGTGCCACCAGCAGAGACATGTATGGCTACACCTTC.

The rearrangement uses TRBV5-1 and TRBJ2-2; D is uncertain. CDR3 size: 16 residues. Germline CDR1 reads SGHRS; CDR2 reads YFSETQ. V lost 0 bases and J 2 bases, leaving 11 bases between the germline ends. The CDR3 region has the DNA TGCGCCAGCAGCTTGGAAGAACAGAGAAACACCGGGGAGCTGTTTTTT. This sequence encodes CASSLEEQRNTGELFF.

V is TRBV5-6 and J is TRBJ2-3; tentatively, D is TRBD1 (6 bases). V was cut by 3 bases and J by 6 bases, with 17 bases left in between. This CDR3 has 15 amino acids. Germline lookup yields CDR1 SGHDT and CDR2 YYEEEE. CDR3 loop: CASSSRQAGRDTQYF. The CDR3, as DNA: TGTGCCAGCAGCTCCAGACAGGCCGGCAGGGATACGCAGTATTTT. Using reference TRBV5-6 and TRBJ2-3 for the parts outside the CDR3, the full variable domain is DAGVTQSPTHLIKTRGQQVTLRCSPKSGHDTVSWYQQALGQGPQFIFQYYEEEERQRGNFPDRFSGHQFPNYSSELNVNALLLGDSALYLCASSSRQAGRDTQYFGPGTRLTVL.

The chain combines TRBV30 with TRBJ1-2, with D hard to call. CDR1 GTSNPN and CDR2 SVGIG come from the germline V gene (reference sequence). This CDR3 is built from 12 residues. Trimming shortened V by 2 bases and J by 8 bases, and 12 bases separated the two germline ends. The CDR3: CAWSLERWGYTF. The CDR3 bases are TGTGCCTGGAGTTTAGAGAGATGGGGCTACACCTTC.

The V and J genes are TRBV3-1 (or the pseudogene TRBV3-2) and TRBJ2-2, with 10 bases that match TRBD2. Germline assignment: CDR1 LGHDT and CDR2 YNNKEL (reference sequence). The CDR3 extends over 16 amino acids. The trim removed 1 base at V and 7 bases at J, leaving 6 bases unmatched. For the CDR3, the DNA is TGTGCCAGCAGCCAAGTTCTAGCGGGAGTGGGCGGGGAGCTGTTTTTT. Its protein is CASSQVLAGVGGELFF.

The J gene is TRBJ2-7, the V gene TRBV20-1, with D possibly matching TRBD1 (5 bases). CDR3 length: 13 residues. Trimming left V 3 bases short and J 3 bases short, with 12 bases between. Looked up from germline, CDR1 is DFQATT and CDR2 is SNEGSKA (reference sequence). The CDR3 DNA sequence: TGCAGTGCTAGTGGCAGGGTCGGCTACGAGCAGTACTTC. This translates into CSASGRVGYEQYF.

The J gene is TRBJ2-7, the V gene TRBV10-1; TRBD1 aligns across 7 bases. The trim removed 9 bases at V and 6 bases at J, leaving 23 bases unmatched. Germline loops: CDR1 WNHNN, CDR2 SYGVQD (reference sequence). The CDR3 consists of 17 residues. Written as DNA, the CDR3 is TGCGCCAGGCCGAGGGGGCGGACAGAGAACTTGGGCTCCGAGCAGTACTTC. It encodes CARPRGRTENLGSEQYF.

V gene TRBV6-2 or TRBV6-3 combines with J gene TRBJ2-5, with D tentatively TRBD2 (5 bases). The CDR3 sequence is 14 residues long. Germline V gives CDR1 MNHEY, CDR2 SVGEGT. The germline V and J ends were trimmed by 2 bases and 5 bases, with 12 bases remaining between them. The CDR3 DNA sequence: TGTGCCAGCAGTTACCTAGGACTGGGGGAGACCCAGTACTTC. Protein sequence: CASSYLGLGETQYF.

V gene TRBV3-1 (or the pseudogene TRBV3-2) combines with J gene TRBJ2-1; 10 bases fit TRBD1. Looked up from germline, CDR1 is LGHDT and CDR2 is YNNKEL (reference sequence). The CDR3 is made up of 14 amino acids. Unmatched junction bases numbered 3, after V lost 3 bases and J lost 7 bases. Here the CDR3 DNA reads TGTGCCAGCAGCCAGACAGGGGGCCGGAATGAGCAGTTCTTC. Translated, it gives CASSQTGGRNEQFF.

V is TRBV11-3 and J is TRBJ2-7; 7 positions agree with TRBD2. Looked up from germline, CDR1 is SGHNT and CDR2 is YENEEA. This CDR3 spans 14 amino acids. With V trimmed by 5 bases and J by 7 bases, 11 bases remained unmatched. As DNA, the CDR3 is TGTGCCAGCAGCCTGGCTAGCGGAACCCGGGAGCAGTACTTC. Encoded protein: CASSLASGTREQYF.

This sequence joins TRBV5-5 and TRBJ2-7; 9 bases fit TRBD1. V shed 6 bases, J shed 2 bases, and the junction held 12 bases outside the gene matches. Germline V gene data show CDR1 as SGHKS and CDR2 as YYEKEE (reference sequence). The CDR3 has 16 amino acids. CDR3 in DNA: TGTGCCAGCAATTCGCAGTGGGGACAGGGAACCTACGAGCAGTACTTC. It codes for CASNSQWGQGTYEQYF.

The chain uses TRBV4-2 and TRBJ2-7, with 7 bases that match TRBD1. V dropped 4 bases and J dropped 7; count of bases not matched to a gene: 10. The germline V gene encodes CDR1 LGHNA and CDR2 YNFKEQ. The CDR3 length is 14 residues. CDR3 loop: CASSLTKGASEQYF. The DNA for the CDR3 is TGTGCCAGCAGCCTAACCAAGGGGGCTAGTGAGCAGTACTTC.